What follows is one TCR beta chain and its context. Germline-derived CDR1 and CDR2 are SGHRS and YFSETQ. The ends lost 0 bases at V and 9 bases at J; junction bases unmatched: 7. This CDR3 is 16 amino acids long. This entry comes from a study of blood T cell repertoires in COVID-19. Across about two dozen US areas, participants ranged in age from roughly 18 to 95 years. Recovered status applied to Cohort 3 donors who had two consecutive negative PCRs. It also applied to those with clearance or with symptom resolution. Per the original data handling: Estimates of nucleated cell counts were drawn from the amplification of reference gene primers. The protocol was immunoSEQ multiplex PCR, while the TCRdb copy is restricted to in-frame clones and leaves out a portion. Clonal size and the V and J genes are those of that table, whereas D and trimming came from the DNA. The sample consists of 150,000 to 200,000 clones, more than 65% of them appearing once.

The gene calls are TRBV5-1 and TRBJ2-1, with TRBD2 matching over 12 bases. This receptor was obtained from a man over 45 who had recovered from COVID-19. The sample was PBMCs or T cells enriched from blood (not recorded which). CDR3 nucleotides: TGCGCCAGCAGCTTGGTGGCTAGCGGGGGGGCGCGTGAGCAGTTCTTC. This translates into CASSLVASGGAREQFF.